Listed here are 20 T cell receptor beta chains from one sample, sequenced in a study of blood T cell repertoires in COVID-19 (dated by TCRdb to about 2020). The library was generated by the immunoSEQ multiplex PCR assay. TCRdb re-hosts the immuneACCESS table, in-frame sequences only. Its copies lack some clones; in the studies checked, an unresolved V gene accounts for under half of them, and the cause for the rest is not known. Present in this sample are about 190,000 clones, around 84% of which were seen just once. In total, the top ten clones hold about an eighth of the sample. Sequenced input: peripheral blood. These receptors came from a man aged 25 to 40 with active or convalescent COVID-19.

The V call is TRBV19, the J call TRBJ1-2, with 7 positions matching TRBD1. Germline V gene lookup returns CDR1 LNHDA and CDR2 SQIVND (reference sequence). Trimming at V came to 4 bases and at J to 2 bases, leaving 4 bases not matched to a gene. The CDR3 covers 14 residues. This CDR3 reads CASSKGQANYGYTF. CDR3 sequence (DNA): TGTGCCAGTAGTAAAGGACAGGCCAACTATGGCTACACCTTC.

This chain links TRBV19 with TRBJ2-7; 7 nucleotides align to TRBD1. V lost 10 bases, J lost 3 bases, and 9 bases stayed unmatched. CDR1 LNHDA and CDR2 SQIVND come from the germline V gene (reference sequence). CDR3 size: 13 residues. This chain's CDR3 is CATAQGDRYEQYV. The DNA for the CDR3 is TGTGCCACCGCCCAGGGGGACCGCTACGAGCAGTACGTC.

The chain couples TRBV19 to TRBJ2-1, with 7 bases aligning to TRBD1. This CDR3 has 16 residues. V lost 0 bases to trimming and J lost 4 bases; unmatched junction nucleotides: 6. Germline V lookup: CDR1 LNHDA, CDR2 SQIVND (reference sequence). The CDR3 coding sequence is TGTGCCAGTAGTATAGATATCTCACAGGGGTACAATGAGCAGTTCTTC. Its translation: CASSIDISQGYNEQFF.

The V gene is TRBV29-1, the J gene TRBJ2-3, with D perhaps TRBD1 (5 bases). Trimming cost V 2 bases and J 0 bases, with 9 bases left between them. The CDR3 has 14 residues. Per germline, CDR1 SQVTM and CDR2 ANQGSEA. CDR3 sequence: CSVESAGSTDTQYF. CDR3 nucleotides: TGCAGCGTTGAATCGGCAGGGAGCACAGATACGCAGTATTTT.

The CDR3: CASSPTSLVTEAFF. CDR3 in DNA: TGTGCCAGCAGCCCGACTTCCCTGGTCACTGAAGCTTTCTTT. The rearrangement joins TRBV3-1 (or the pseudogene TRBV3-2) to TRBJ1-1; D uncertain. CDR3 size: 14 residues. V dropped 4 bases and J dropped 4 bases, with 13 bases sitting between them. CDR1 and CDR2 from the germline V gene are LGHDT and YNNKEL (reference sequence).

The gene calls are TRBV19 and TRBJ1-2; possibly TRBD1 for D (6 bases). With 6 bases removed from V and 7 bases from J, the gap between germline ends came to 12 bases. The germline gives CDR1 LNHDA, CDR2 SQIVND (reference sequence). The CDR3 runs 12 residues. The CDR3 nucleotides are TGTGCCAGTAGGAGGGGGGGAACTGGCTACACCTTC. This encodes CASRRGGTGYTF.

V and J are TRBV6-2 or TRBV6-3 and TRBJ2-1; TRBD1 matches at 7 bases. CDR3 length: 16 amino acids. V lost 3 bases and J lost 0; bases outside the gene matches: 5. CDR1 and CDR2 from the germline V gene are MNHEY and SVGEGT. The CDR3, as DNA: TGTGCCAGCAGTTATAGGGGACAGCTCTCCTACAATGAGCAGTTCTTC. As protein: CASSYRGQLSYNEQFF.

This sequence joins TRBV7-9 and TRBJ1-2, with D unresolved. Trimming left V 1 base short and J 3 bases short, with 12 bases between. In germline, CDR1 is SEHNR, CDR2 FQNEAQ (reference sequence). The CDR3 length is 15 residues. The CDR3 loop is CASSLGNGGDYGYTF. The CDR3 bases are TGTGCCAGCAGCTTAGGCAACGGCGGAGACTATGGCTACACCTTC.

V and J are TRBV5-1 and TRBJ2-2, with 15 bases aligning to TRBD2. Germline lookup yields CDR1 SGHRS and CDR2 YFSETQ. The junction had 8 bases not matched to a gene; V was cut back by 3 bases and J by 5 bases. CDR3 length: 18 amino acids. CDR3 bases: TGCGCCAGCAGCTCCGGGACTAGCGGGGGGATTGGGACCGGGGAGCTGTTTTTT. Translating it yields CASSSGTSGGIGTGELFF.

The chain employs TRBV28 and TRBJ2-7, with unresolved D. The V and J ends lost 6 bases and 0 bases respectively, with 9 bases between them. CDR1 is MDHEN, CDR2 SYDVKM, per germline. The length of the CDR3 is 13 residues. CDR3 nucleotides: TGTGCCAGCAGCCCCATCAGCTCCTACGAGCAGTACGTC. This sequence encodes CASSPISSYEQYV.

The V and J genes are TRBV19 and TRBJ1-6, with 10 bases that match TRBD1. Per the germline V gene, CDR1 is LNHDA and CDR2 is SQIVND (reference sequence). This CDR3 region has 14 residues. The ends lost 3 bases at V and 10 bases at J; junction bases unmatched: 3. The CDR3: CASSIGTGVSPLHF. DNA of the CDR3: TGTGCCAGTAGTATCGGGACAGGGGTCTCACCCCTCCACTTT.

V gene TRBV5-1 combines with J gene TRBJ1-2, with 7 bases aligning to TRBD1. CDR1 SGHRS and CDR2 YFSETQ come from the germline V gene. The length of the CDR3 is 13 residues. The V segment lost 7 bases and the J segment 2 bases; nucleotides outside the gene matches: 5. The CDR3 here is CASGLQGNYGYTF. DNA of the CDR3: TGCGCCAGCGGATTACAGGGGAACTATGGCTACACCTTC.

On this clone itself: One end of the junction does not line up with germline, which may come from a read error. The chain is built from TRBV7-7 and TRBJ1-4, with D hard to call. CDR3 length equals 14 residues. Per the germline V gene, CDR1 is SSHAT and CDR2 is FNYEAQ (reference sequence). The CDR3 protein is CASSPGDGNEKLFF. The CDR3 DNA sequence: TGTGCTAGCAGCCCGGGAGACGGTAATGAAAAACTGTTTTTT.

The chain uses TRBV5-1 and TRBJ1-1, with a tentative D call TRBD1 (6 bases). The CDR3 totals 14 residues. Trimming removed 5 bases at V and 5 bases at J, with 16 bases between. Germline CDR1 is SGHRS and CDR2 is YFSETQ. The CDR3 coding sequence is TGCGCCAGCAGACACAGGGAGCTTCGGACTGAAGCTTTCTTT. It yields the protein CASRHRELRTEAFF.

J is TRBJ2-1 and V is TRBV19; D may be TRBD2 (5 bases). Germline V gene lookup returns CDR1 LNHDA and CDR2 SQIVND (reference sequence). The CDR3 extends over 22 amino acids. V was shortened by 7 bases and J by 4 bases, with 38 bases between the two germline ends. In nucleotides, the CDR3 is TGTGCCAGTACCCCCGCGAGGCCACAGACGGACTTAGATCGGTACTCGTACAATGAGCAGTTCTTC. Residues: CASTPARPQTDLDRYSYNEQFF.

The V and J genes are TRBV27 and TRBJ1-2, with D perhaps TRBD1 (5 bases). Germline loops: CDR1 MNHEY, CDR2 SMNVEV (reference sequence). The germline V and J ends were trimmed by 3 bases and 4 bases, with 15 bases remaining between them. The CDR3 loop spans 15 amino acids. The CDR3 DNA reads TGTGCCAGCAGTTTTTCCGGGGGAGGGATCTATGGCTACACCTTC. Amino acid sequence: CASSFSGGGIYGYTF.

V usage is TRBV7-2 and J usage is TRBJ2-7, with TRBD2 identical over 10 bases. CDR3 length: 14 amino acids. Per the germline V gene, CDR1 is SGHTA and CDR2 is FQGNSA. V gave up 1 base and J gave up 3 bases; unmatched junction bases: 0. The CDR3 nucleotides read TGTGCCAGCAGCTTAGGACTAGCGGGCTACGAGCAGTACTTC. Translation: CASSLGLAGYEQYF.

V and J are TRBV30 and TRBJ2-7; D might be TRBD2 (5 bases). Germline V gene sequence: CDR1 GTSNPN, CDR2 SVGIG (reference sequence). Trimming stripped 0 bases from V and 6 bases from J, with 12 bases between. This CDR3 contains 13 residues. Here the CDR3 reads CAWSVLEGSEQYF. In DNA form, the CDR3 reads TGTGCCTGGAGTGTACTCGAGGGAAGCGAGCAGTACTTC.

The rearrangement joins TRBV6-5 to TRBJ1-2; no definite D call. CDR1 and CDR2 from the germline V gene are MNHEY and SVGAGI. The CDR3 extends over 16 amino acids. Between the trimmed V and J ends, which lost 4 bases and 3 bases, there was a span of 18 bases. CDR3 sequence: CASSSVRGRAYYGYTF. CDR3 DNA: TGTGCCAGCAGTTCCGTGCGGGGAAGGGCGTACTATGGCTACACCTTC.

This rearrangement joins TRBV30 to TRBJ2-1; D not certain. Trimming removed 1 base at V and 2 bases at J, with 12 bases between. CDR1 is GTSNPN and CDR2 is SVGIG in the germline V gene (reference sequence). The CDR3 runs 15 residues. This CDR3 is CAWSASIGAYNEQFF. DNA for the CDR3: TGTGCCTGGAGTGCCTCGATCGGAGCCTACAATGAGCAGTTCTTC.